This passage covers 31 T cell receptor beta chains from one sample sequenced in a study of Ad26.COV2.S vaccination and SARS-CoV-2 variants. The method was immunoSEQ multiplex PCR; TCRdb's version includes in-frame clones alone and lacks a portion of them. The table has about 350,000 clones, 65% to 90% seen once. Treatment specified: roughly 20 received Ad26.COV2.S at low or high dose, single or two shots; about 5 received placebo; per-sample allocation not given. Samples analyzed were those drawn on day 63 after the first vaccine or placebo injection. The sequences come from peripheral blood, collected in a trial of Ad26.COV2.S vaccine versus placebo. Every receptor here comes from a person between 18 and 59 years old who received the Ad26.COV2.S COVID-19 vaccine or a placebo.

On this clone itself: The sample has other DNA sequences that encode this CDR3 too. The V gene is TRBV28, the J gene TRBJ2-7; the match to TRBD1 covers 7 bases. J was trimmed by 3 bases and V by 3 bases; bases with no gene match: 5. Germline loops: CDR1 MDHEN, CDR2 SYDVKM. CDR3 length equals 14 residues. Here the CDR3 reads CASSFLGTDYEQYF. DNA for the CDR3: TGTGCCAGCAGTTTCCTCGGGACAGACTACGAGCAGTACTTC.

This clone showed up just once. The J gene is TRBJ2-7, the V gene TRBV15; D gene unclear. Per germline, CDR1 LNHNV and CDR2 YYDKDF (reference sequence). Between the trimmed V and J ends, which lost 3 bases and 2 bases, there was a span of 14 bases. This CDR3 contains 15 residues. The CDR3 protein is CATSSLFGLAYEQYF. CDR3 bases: TGTGCCACCAGCAGTCTTTTCGGGCTAGCCTACGAGCAGTACTTC.

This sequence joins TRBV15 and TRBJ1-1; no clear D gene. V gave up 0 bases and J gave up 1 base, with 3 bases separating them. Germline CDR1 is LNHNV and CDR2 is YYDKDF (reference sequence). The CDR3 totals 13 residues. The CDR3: CATSRDPNTEAFF. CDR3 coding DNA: TGTGCCACCAGCAGAGATCCGAACACTGAAGCTTTCTTT.

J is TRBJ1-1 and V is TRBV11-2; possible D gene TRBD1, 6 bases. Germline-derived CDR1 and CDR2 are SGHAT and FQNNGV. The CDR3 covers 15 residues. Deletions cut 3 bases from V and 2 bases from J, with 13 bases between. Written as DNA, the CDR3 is TGTGCCAGCAGCTTCAAGGGGGGAACCAACACTGAAGCTTTCTTT. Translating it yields CASSFKGGTNTEAFF.

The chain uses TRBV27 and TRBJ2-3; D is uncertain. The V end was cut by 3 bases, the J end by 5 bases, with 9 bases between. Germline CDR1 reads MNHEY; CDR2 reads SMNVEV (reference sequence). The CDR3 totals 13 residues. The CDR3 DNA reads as TGTGCCAGCAGTTTTCAAGCTCGAGATACGCAGTATTTT. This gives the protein CASSFQARDTQYF.

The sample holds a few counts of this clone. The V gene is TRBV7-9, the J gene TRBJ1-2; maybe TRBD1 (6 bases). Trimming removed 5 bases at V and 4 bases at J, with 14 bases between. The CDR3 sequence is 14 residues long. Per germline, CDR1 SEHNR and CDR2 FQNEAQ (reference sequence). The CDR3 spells CASSLQGSGYGYTF. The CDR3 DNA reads TGTGCCAGCAGCCTACAGGGATCGGGCTATGGCTACACCTTC.

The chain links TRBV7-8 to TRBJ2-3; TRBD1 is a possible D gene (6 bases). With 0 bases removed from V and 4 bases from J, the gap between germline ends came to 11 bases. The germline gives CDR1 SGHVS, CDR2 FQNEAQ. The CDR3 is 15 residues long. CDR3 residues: CASSLAQGGSDTQYF. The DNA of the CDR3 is TGTGCCAGCAGCTTAGCGCAAGGGGGTTCAGATACGCAGTATTTT.

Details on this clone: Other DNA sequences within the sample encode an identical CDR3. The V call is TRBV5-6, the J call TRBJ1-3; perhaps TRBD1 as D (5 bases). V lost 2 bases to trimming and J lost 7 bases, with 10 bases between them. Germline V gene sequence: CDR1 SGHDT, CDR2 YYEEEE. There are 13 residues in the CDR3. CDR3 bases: TGTGCCAGCAGCTTTGTTGGGGGTAACACCATATATTTT. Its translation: CASSFVGGNTIYF. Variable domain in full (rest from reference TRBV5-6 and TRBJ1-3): DAGVTQSPTHLIKTRGQQVTLRCSPKSGHDTVSWYQQALGQGPQFIFQYYEEEERQRGNFPDRFSGHQFPNYSSELNVNALLLGDSALYLCASSFVGGNTIYFGEGSWLTVV.

The DNA of the CDR3 is TGTGCCAGCAGTCCCTCTAGCGGTCTAAGCTCCTACGAGCAGTACTTC. Encoded protein: CASSPSSGLSSYEQYF. The rearrangement links TRBV27 to TRBJ2-7; TRBD2 aligns across 7 bases. The V gene's germline CDR1 is MNHEY and CDR2 SMNVEV (reference sequence). The CDR3 covers 16 residues. Germline trimming cut 5 bases from V and 0 bases from J; bases unmatched to any gene: 10.

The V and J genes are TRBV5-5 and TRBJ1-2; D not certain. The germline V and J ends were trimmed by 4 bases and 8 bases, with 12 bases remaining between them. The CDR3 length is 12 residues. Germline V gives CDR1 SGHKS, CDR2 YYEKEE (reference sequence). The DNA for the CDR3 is TGTGCCAGCAGCGAGGGAATTTGGGGCTACACCTTC. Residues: CASSEGIWGYTF.

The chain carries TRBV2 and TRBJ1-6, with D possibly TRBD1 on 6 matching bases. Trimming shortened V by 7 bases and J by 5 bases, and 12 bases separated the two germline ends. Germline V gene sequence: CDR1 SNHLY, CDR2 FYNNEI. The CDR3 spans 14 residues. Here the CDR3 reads CASTPGTHNSPLHF. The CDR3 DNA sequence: TGTGCCAGCACCCCCGGGACACATAATTCACCCCTCCACTTT.

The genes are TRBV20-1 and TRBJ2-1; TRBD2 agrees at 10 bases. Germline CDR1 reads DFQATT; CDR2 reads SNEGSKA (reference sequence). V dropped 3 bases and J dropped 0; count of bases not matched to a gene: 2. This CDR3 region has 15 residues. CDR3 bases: TGCAGTGCTAGTAGCGGGAGGATCTCCTACAATGAGCAGTTCTTC. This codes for CSASSGRISYNEQFF.

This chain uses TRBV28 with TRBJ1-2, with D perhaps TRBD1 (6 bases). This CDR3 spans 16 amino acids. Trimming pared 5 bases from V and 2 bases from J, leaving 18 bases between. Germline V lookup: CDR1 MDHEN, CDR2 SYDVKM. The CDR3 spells CASSPLVGAINYGYTF. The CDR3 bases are TGTGCCAGCAGTCCTTTGGTGGGGGCCATAAACTATGGCTACACCTTC.

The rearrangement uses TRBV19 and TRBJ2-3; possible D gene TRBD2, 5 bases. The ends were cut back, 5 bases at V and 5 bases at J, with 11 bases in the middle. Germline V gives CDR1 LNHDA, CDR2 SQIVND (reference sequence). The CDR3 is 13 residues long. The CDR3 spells CASSPAAGDTQYF. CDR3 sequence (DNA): TGTGCCAGTAGTCCGGCGGCGGGAGATACGCAGTATTTT.

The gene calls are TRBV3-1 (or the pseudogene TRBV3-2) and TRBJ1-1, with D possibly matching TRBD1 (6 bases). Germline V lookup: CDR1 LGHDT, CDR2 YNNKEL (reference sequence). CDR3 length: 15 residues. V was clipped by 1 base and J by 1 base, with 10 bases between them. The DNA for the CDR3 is TGTGCCAGCAGCCAAGTAGGCAGGGGGAACACTGAAGCTTTCTTT. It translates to CASSQVGRGNTEAFF.

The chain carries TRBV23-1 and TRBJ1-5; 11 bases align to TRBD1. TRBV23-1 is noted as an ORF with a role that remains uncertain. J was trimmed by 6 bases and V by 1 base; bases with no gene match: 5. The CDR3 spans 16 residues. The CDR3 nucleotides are TGCGCCAGCAGTCAATGGGACAGGGGGGTAGGTCAGCCCCAGCATTTT. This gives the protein CASSQWDRGVGQPQHF.

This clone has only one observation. This CDR3 is CASSGRDRGINNEQFF. The DNA of the CDR3 is TGCGCCAGCAGCGGCCGGGACCGGGGGATAAACAATGAGCAGTTCTTC. The gene calls are TRBV5-1 and TRBJ2-1; D may be TRBD2 (6 bases). V was pared by 4 bases and J by 5 bases, with 19 bases between. This CDR3 has 16 amino acids. Germline V gene data show CDR1 as SGHRS and CDR2 as YFSETQ.

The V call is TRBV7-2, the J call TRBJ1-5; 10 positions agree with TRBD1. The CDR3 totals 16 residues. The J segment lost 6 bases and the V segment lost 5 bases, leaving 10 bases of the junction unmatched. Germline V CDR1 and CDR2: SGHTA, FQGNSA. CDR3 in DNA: TGTGCCAGCAGCCCAGCTGGGACAGGGGTGAGTCAGCCCCAGCATTTT. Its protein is CASSPAGTGVSQPQHF.

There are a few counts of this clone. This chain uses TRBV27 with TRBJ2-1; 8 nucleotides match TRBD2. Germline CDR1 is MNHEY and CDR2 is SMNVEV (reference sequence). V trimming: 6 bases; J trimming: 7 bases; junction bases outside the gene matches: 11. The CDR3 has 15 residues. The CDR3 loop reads CASSPTPGGVNEQFF. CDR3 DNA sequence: TGTGCCAGCAGCCCCACTCCGGGAGGGGTGAATGAGCAGTTCTTC.

The chain's CDR3 is CASSQGTGESNQPQHF. The CDR3 DNA reads TGTGCCAGCAGCCAAGGGACAGGGGAGAGCAATCAGCCCCAGCATTTT. The chain carries TRBV3-1 (or the pseudogene TRBV3-2) and TRBJ1-5; 9 bases line up with TRBD1. CDR1 is LGHDT and CDR2 is YNNKEL in the germline V gene (reference sequence). This CDR3 contains 16 residues. After removal of 1 base from V and 1 base from J, the junction contained 2 bases not matched to a gene.

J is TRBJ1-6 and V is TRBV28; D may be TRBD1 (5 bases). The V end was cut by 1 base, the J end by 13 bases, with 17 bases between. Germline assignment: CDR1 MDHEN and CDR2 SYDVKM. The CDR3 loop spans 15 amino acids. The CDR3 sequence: CASSLYRGDNFPLHF. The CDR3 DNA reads TGTGCCAGCAGTTTATATCGGGGGGATAATTTTCCCCTCCACTTT. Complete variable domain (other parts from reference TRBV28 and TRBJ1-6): DVKVTQSSRYLVKRTGEKVFLECVQDMDHENMFWYRQDPGLGLRLIYFSYDVKMKEKGDIPEGYSVSREKKERFSLILESASTNQTSMYLCASSLYRGDNFPLHFGNGTRLTVT.

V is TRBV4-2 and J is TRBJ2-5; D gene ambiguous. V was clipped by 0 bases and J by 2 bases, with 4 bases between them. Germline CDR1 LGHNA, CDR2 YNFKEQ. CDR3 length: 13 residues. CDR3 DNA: TGTGCCAGCAGCCAAGATGTACAAGAGACCCAGTACTTC. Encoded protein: CASSQDVQETQYF.

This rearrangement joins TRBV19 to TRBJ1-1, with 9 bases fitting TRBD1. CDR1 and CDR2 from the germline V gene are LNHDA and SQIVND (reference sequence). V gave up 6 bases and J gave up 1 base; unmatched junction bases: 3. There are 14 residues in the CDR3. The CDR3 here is CASRLQGANTEAFF. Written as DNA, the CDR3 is TGTGCCAGTAGGCTACAGGGGGCGAACACTGAAGCTTTCTTT.

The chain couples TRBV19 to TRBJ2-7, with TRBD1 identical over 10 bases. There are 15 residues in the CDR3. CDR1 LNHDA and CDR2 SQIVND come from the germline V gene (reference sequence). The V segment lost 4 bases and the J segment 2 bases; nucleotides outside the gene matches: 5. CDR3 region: CASSRTGTGAYEQYF. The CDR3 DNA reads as TGTGCCAGTAGTAGGACCGGGACAGGGGCCTACGAGCAGTACTTC. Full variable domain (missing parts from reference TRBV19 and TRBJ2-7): DGGITQSPKYLFRKEGQNVTLSCEQNLNHDAMYWYRQDPGQGLRLIYYSQIVNDFQKGDIAEGYSVSREKKESFPLTVTSAQKNPTAFYLCASSRTGTGAYEQYFGPGTRLTVT.

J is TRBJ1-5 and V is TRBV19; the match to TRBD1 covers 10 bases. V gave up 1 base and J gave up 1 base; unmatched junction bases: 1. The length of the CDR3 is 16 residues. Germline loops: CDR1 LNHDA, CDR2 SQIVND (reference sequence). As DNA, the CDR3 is TGTGCCAGTAGTATAGGGACAGGGGGGAGCAATCAGCCCCAGCATTTT. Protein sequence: CASSIGTGGSNQPQHF.

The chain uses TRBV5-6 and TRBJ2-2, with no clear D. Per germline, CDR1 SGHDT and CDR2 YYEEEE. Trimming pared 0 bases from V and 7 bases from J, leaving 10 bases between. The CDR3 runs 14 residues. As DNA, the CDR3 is TGTGCCAGCAGCTTGGGACCTACCCGCGGGGAGCTGTTTTTT. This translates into CASSLGPTRGELFF.

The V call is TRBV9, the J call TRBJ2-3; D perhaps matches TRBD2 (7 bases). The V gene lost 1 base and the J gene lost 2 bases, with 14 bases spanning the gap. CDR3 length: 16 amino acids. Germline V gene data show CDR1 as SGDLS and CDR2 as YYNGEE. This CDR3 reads CASSVPPGGPTDTQYF. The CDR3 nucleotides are TGTGCCAGCAGCGTACCTCCGGGGGGCCCCACAGATACGCAGTATTTT.

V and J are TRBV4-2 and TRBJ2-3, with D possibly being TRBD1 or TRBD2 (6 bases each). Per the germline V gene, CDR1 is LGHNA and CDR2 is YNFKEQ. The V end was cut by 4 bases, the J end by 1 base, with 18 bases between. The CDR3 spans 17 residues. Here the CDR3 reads CASSPGGGGFGTDTQYF. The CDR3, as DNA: TGTGCCAGCAGCCCTGGTGGAGGGGGGTTCGGCACAGATACGCAGTATTTT.

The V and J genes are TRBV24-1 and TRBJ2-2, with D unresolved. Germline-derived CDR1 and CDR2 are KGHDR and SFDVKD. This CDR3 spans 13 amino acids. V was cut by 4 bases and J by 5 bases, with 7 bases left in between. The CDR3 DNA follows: TGTGCCACCAGTGACCGCCGTACCGGGGAGCTGTTTTTT. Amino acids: CATSDRRTGELFF.

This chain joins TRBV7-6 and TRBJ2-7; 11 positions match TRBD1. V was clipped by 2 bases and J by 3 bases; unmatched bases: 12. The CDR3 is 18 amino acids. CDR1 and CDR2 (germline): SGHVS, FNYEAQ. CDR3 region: CASSLHPQPGQGVYEQYF. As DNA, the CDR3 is TGTGCCAGCAGCTTACACCCTCAGCCGGGACAGGGGGTCTACGAGCAGTACTTC.

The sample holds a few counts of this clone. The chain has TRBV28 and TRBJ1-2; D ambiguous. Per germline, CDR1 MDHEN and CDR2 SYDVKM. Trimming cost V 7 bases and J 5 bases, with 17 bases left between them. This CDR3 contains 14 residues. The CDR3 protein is CASITLSGAYGYTF. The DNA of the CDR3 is TGTGCCAGCATAACTCTCTCCGGCGCGTATGGCTACACCTTC.